This T cell receptor beta chain came from a study of cytomegalovirus exposure and HLA in healthy donors. Germline V CDR1 and CDR2: SGHRS, YFSETQ. Unmatched junction bases numbered 8, after V lost 5 bases and J lost 2 bases. The length of the CDR3 is 15 residues. It was with 60 Vbeta and 13 Jbeta primers that the PCR ran. This table comes from immunoSEQ multiplex PCR, and its TCRdb copy is limited to in-frame clones, with some not included. The sample consists of 50,000 to 75,000 clones, 83% of them appearing once. A note on this clone: Antigen specificity is unknown.

Points from the study as a whole: Certain indistinguishable V segments, among them TRBV6-2 and TRBV6-3, were excluded.

Sequences were obtained from PBMCs. This receptor was identified in a human donor in good health. The J gene is TRBJ2-7, the V gene TRBV5-1; 9 nucleotides match TRBD1. The CDR3 nucleotides read TGCGCCAGCAGAAAGGGACAGGGCCTTCCCTACGAGCAGTACTTC. It yields the protein CASRKGQGLPYEQYF.